Shown below are 29 T cell receptor beta chains from a single sample sequenced in a study of shared clonotypes between healthy human individuals (dated by TCRdb to the early 2020s). Library prep was done by the immunoSEQ multiplex PCR assay. Not all clones reach the TCRdb copy of this immuneACCESS table, which keeps in-frame sequences only. Checked studies attribute under half of the gap to unresolved V genes and leave the rest unexplained. This sample has 750,000 to 1,000,000 clones in its table, and nearly 95% of those were observed once. Of the sample, around 24% is held by the ten largest clones. CD8 naive samples were obtained by positive selection for CCR7 among CD45RO-negative cells, yielding a CD45RA+CCR7+ population from which TemRA cells were excluded. The sample was naive CD8+ T cells sorted from blood. The cell subset or site label, read with the paper, signifies: CD45RA+CCR7+. The origin of the receptors is a man aged 30-40 years in good health.

The chain combines TRBV10-1 with TRBJ2-5, with a tentative D call TRBD1 (6 bases). The V end was cut by 3 bases, the J end by 4 bases, with 12 bases between. Germline assignment: CDR1 WNHNN and CDR2 SYGVQD (reference sequence). This CDR3 is built from 14 residues. CDR3 region: CASSEVGGRETQYF. The CDR3 DNA reads TGCGCCAGCAGTGAAGTAGGGGGTCGAGAGACCCAGTACTTC.

The chain employs TRBV7-2 and TRBJ2-7; the D is unclear. CDR1 is SGHTA, CDR2 FQGNSA, per germline. This CDR3 has 13 residues. Trimming pared 1 base from V and 4 bases from J, leaving 8 bases between. The DNA of the CDR3 is TGTGCCAGCAGCTTAGAAGTTCCGTACGAGCAGTACTTC. Translating it yields CASSLEVPYEQYF. Looking up the rest from reference TRBV7-2 and TRBJ2-7 gives the full variable domain: GAGVSQSPSNKVTEKGKDVELRCDPISGHTALYWYRQSLGQGLEFLIYFQGNSAPDKSGLPSDRFSAERTGGSVSTLTIQRTQQEDSAVYLCASSLEVPYEQYFGPGTRLTVT.

CDR3 loop: CASSSIGGEQFF. In DNA form, the CDR3 reads TGTGCCAGCAGCTCGATAGGAGGCGAGCAGTTCTTC. The chain carries TRBV4-2 and TRBJ2-1; perhaps TRBD2 as D (5 bases). V was cut by 5 bases and J by 10 bases, with 12 bases left in between. The CDR3 is 12 amino acids. Germline CDR1 LGHNA, CDR2 YNFKEQ.

The J gene is TRBJ2-7, the V gene TRBV5-6; D is unresolved. The CDR3 contains 14 residues. The germline V gene has CDR1 SGHDT and CDR2 YYEEEE. The ends were cut back, 0 bases at V and 0 bases at J, with 7 bases in the middle. The CDR3 nucleotides read TGTGCCAGCAGCTTGGCAGCAGTCTCCTACGAGCAGTACTTC. As protein: CASSLAAVSYEQYF.

This clone was seen a few times. Other DNA sequences in this sample translate to the same CDR3. The gene calls are TRBV5-6 and TRBJ2-3; D gene unclear. The CDR3 has 12 amino acids. V was shortened by 0 bases and J by 4 bases, with 3 bases between the two germline ends. Germline CDR1 reads SGHDT; CDR2 reads YYEEEE. CDR3 region: CASSLGADTQYF. In nucleotides, the CDR3 is TGTGCCAGCAGCTTGGGGGCAGATACGCAGTATTTT.

The V and J genes are TRBV11-2 and TRBJ2-3, with 10 bases matching TRBD2. With V trimmed by 4 bases and J by 5 bases, 12 bases remained unmatched. Germline V gene data show CDR1 as SGHAT and CDR2 as FQNNGV. The CDR3 covers 17 residues. CDR3 amino acids: CASSSHRLAGEQDTQYF. The CDR3 DNA is TGTGCCAGCAGCTCTCATCGGCTAGCGGGAGAGCAAGATACGCAGTATTTT.

The rearrangement links TRBV6-6 to TRBJ2-7; 9 nucleotides align to TRBD2. V dropped 4 bases and J dropped 5; count of bases not matched to a gene: 6. CDR3 size: 14 residues. Looked up from germline, CDR1 is MNHNY and CDR2 is SVGAGI (reference sequence). The CDR3, as DNA: TGTGCCAGCAGTTTGGGACTAGCCACCGACGAGCAGTACTTC. Amino acids: CASSLGLATDEQYF.

This clone was counted between two and nine times. CDR3 residues: CASRGLSGELFF. The CDR3 DNA is TGTGCCAGCAGGGGTTTGTCCGGGGAGCTGTTTTTT. This chain connects TRBV27 to TRBJ2-2; no firm D call. Trimming took 6 bases from V and 6 from J, leaving 8 bases between them. CDR3 length: 12 residues. The germline V gene encodes CDR1 MNHEY and CDR2 SMNVEV (reference sequence).

The chain uses TRBV4-1 and TRBJ1-5, with 8 positions matching TRBD1. The ends lost 8 bases at V and 2 bases at J; junction bases unmatched: 5. This CDR3 is 14 amino acids long. Germline CDR1 is MGHRA and CDR2 is YSYEKL. This CDR3 reads CASGMTGGNQPQHF. The CDR3 nucleotides are TGCGCCAGCGGTATGACAGGGGGCAATCAGCCCCAGCATTTT.

This clone occurred once. V gene TRBV6-1 combines with J gene TRBJ1-1, with TRBD1 identical over 7 bases. Germline trimming cut 6 bases from V and 7 bases from J; bases unmatched to any gene: 11. In germline, CDR1 is MNHNS, CDR2 SASEGT. This CDR3 has 14 amino acids. The CDR3 sequence is CASRRQGNLDEAFF. The CDR3 DNA reads as TGTGCCAGCAGGAGACAGGGAAATTTGGATGAAGCTTTCTTT.

This rearrangement joins TRBV27 to TRBJ1-5; 7 bases are a match to TRBD1. This CDR3 is 13 amino acids long. CDR1 and CDR2 from the germline V gene are MNHEY and SMNVEV (reference sequence). After removal of 6 bases from V and 7 bases from J, the junction contained 6 bases not matched to a gene. The CDR3 loop reads CASRTGFGQPQHF. Written as DNA, the CDR3 is TGTGCCAGCAGGACAGGGTTCGGACAGCCCCAGCATTTT.

The chain combines TRBV30 with TRBJ1-1, with D uncertain. The CDR3 is 11 residues long. The germline V and J ends were trimmed by 1 base and 7 bases, with 7 bases remaining between them. Germline CDR1 GTSNPN, CDR2 SVGIG (reference sequence). The chain's CDR3 is CAWSESLEAFF. CDR3 sequence (DNA): TGTGCCTGGAGTGAAAGCCTTGAAGCTTTCTTT.

CDR3 sequence (DNA): TGTGCCAGCAGCTTAGAGAGGGTCACAGAGACCCAGTACTTC. Translation: CASSLERVTETQYF. This rearrangement joins TRBV7-9 to TRBJ2-5; D is perhaps TRBD2 (5 bases). Trimming took off 1 base at V and 4 bases at J, with 10 bases between the two ends. The CDR3 has 14 amino acids. Looked up from germline, CDR1 is SEHNR and CDR2 is FQNEAQ (reference sequence).

J is TRBJ2-7 and V is TRBV7-9; the D gene is possibly TRBD2 (5 bases). Germline CDR1 reads SEHNR; CDR2 reads FQNEAQ (reference sequence). The CDR3 extends over 15 amino acids. With 4 bases removed from V and 2 bases from J, the gap between germline ends came to 15 bases. DNA for the CDR3: TGTGCCAGCAGCTCGGAGTGGACTGAAACCTACGAGCAGTACTTC. The encoded protein is CASSSEWTETYEQYF.

This chain links TRBV19 with TRBJ1-5; no reliable D call. V lost 5 bases and J lost 2, with 16 bases in between. In germline, CDR1 is LNHDA, CDR2 SQIVND (reference sequence). The CDR3 is 16 residues long. CDR3 DNA: TGTGCCAGTAGTGAGCACTCCAACTACGGCAATCAGCCCCAGCATTTT. As protein: CASSEHSNYGNQPQHF.

V is TRBV5-1 and J is TRBJ2-7; TRBD2 matches at 8 bases. V was clipped by 4 bases and J by 2 bases; unmatched bases: 8. Germline V gene lookup returns CDR1 SGHRS and CDR2 YFSETQ. CDR3 length equals 15 residues. CDR3 coding DNA: TGCGCCAGCAGCCAGTCTAGCGGGCTAGCCTACGAGCAGTACTTC. The encoded protein is CASSQSSGLAYEQYF.

The genes are TRBV7-6 and TRBJ2-2; D gene unclear. Germline V lookup: CDR1 SGHVS, CDR2 FNYEAQ. CDR3 size: 13 residues. The V gene lost 5 bases and the J gene lost 6 bases, with 10 bases spanning the gap. The CDR3 protein is CASSTLYAGELFF. CDR3 sequence (DNA): TGTGCCAGCAGCACCCTTTATGCCGGGGAGCTGTTTTTT. The full variable domain, completed using reference TRBV7-6 and TRBJ2-2, is GAGVSQSPRYKVTKRGQDVALRCDPISGHVSLYWYRQALGQGPEFLTYFNYEAQQDKSGLPNDRFSAERPEGSISTLTIQRTEQRDSAMYRCASSTLYAGELFFGEGSRLTVL.

The CDR3 spells CASSSGTGYNEQFF. The CDR3 DNA reads as TGTGCCAGCAGTTCCGGGACAGGATACAATGAGCAGTTCTTC. The chain uses TRBV2 and TRBJ2-1; 8 bases are a match to TRBD1. Trimming took 5 bases from V and 4 from J; bases not matched to a gene: 4. This CDR3 has 14 residues. The germline CDR1 and CDR2 sequences are SNHLY and FYNNEI.

The gene calls are TRBV7-9 and TRBJ1-2, with D possibly being TRBD1 (5 bases). In germline, CDR1 is SEHNR, CDR2 FQNEAQ (reference sequence). The CDR3 loop spans 11 amino acids. V was clipped by 2 bases and J by 8 bases, with 6 bases between them. The CDR3 region is CASSLRDGYTF. CDR3 bases: TGTGCCAGCAGCTTACGGGACGGCTACACCTTC.

The rearrangement joins TRBV29-1 to TRBJ2-1, with a tentative D call TRBD2 (6 bases). Germline V CDR1 and CDR2: SQVTM, ANQGSEA. The CDR3 loop spans 16 amino acids. Trimming took 6 bases from V and 0 from J, leaving 18 bases between them. CDR3 nucleotide sequence: TGCAGCGTCCTCGTCGGGACTGGGAGCTCCTACAATGAGCAGTTCTTC. It encodes CSVLVGTGSSYNEQFF.

This sequence joins TRBV25-1 and TRBJ2-1; no reliable D call. Looked up from germline, CDR1 is MGHDK and CDR2 is SYGVNS. Trimming stripped 6 bases from V and 0 bases from J, with 12 bases between. The CDR3 has 15 amino acids. The CDR3 DNA is TGTGCCAGCAGGGATGGGCTCAGCTCCTACAATGAGCAGTTCTTC. Its translation: CASRDGLSSYNEQFF.

The rearrangement uses TRBV5-4 and TRBJ2-1, with D maybe TRBD1 (5 bases). Germline V gives CDR1 SGHNT, CDR2 YYREEE (reference sequence). CDR3 length equals 14 residues. With 4 bases removed from V and 4 bases from J, the gap between germline ends came to 12 bases. This chain's CDR3 is CASSRSSGYNEQFF. The CDR3 DNA sequence: TGTGCCAGCAGCCGATCTTCAGGGTACAATGAGCAGTTCTTC.

About this clone itself: Other DNA sequences in this sample translate to the same CDR3. J is TRBJ2-3 and V is TRBV5-6; D uncertain. Germline-derived CDR1 and CDR2 are SGHDT and YYEEEE. The CDR3 contains 12 residues. V was clipped by 2 bases and J by 6 bases, with 7 bases between them. Here the CDR3 reads CASSLVSDTQYF. The CDR3 nucleotides are TGTGCCAGCAGCTTAGTTAGTGATACGCAGTATTTT. The variable domain in full, with the rest retrieved from reference TRBV5-6 and TRBJ2-3, is DAGVTQSPTHLIKTRGQQVTLRCSPKSGHDTVSWYQQALGQGPQFIFQYYEEEERQRGNFPDRFSGHQFPNYSSELNVNALLLGDSALYLCASSLVSDTQYFGPGTRLTVL.

Regarding this clone: Other DNA sequences within the sample encode an identical CDR3. This chain connects TRBV27 to TRBJ2-7; D possibly corresponds to TRBD1 (5 bases). The CDR3 runs to 14 residues. V was trimmed by 3 bases and J by 3 bases, leaving 12 bases between them. Germline assignment: CDR1 MNHEY and CDR2 SMNVEV (reference sequence). CDR3 sequence: CASSFGQGNYEQYF. The CDR3 DNA reads as TGTGCCAGCAGTTTCGGCCAGGGTAACTACGAGCAGTACTTC.

A note on this clone: The sample carries other DNA sequences with the same CDR3. This rearrangement joins TRBV7-3 to TRBJ2-1; 8 bases map to TRBD2. The CDR3 has 16 residues. Unmatched junction bases numbered 6, after V lost 5 bases and J lost 0 bases. Germline CDR1 and CDR2: SGHTA and FQGTGA. In DNA form, the CDR3 reads TGTGCCAGCAGCCCGCTAGCGGGCAGCTCCTACAATGAGCAGTTCTTC. Residues: CASSPLAGSSYNEQFF.

V usage is TRBV10-2 and J usage is TRBJ2-2; a possible D gene is TRBD2 (6 bases). The CDR3 is 12 residues long. CDR1 is WSHSY, CDR2 SAAADI, per germline. V lost 4 bases and J lost 10, with 10 bases in between. The CDR3 region is CASSVAGKELFF. The CDR3 nucleotides read TGCGCCAGCAGTGTCGCGGGAAAGGAGCTGTTTTTT.

The V and J genes are TRBV7-2 and TRBJ1-4, with TRBD1 matching 12 bases. Looked up from germline, CDR1 is SGHTA and CDR2 is FQGNSA. Trimming removed 4 bases from V and 3 bases from J; junction bases left unmatched: 9. This CDR3 region has 18 residues. The CDR3 loop is CASSSSGTGGDANEKLFF. CDR3 in DNA: TGTGCCAGCAGCTCCTCCGGGACAGGGGGCGATGCTAATGAAAAACTGTTTTTT.

V gene TRBV5-1 combines with J gene TRBJ2-2; D unresolved. Trimming removed 1 base from V and 4 bases from J, with 8 bases in between. The CDR3 extends over 14 amino acids. Germline V gene sequence: CDR1 SGHRS, CDR2 YFSETQ. CDR3: CASSLFIGTGELFF. The CDR3 coding sequence is TGCGCCAGCAGCTTGTTTATCGGCACCGGGGAGCTGTTTTTT. The full variable domain, rest sourced from reference TRBV5-1 and TRBJ2-2, is KAGVTQTPRYLIKTRGQQVTLSCSPISGHRSVSWYQQTPGQGLQFLFEYFSETQRNKGNFPGRFSGRQFSNSRSEMNVSTLELGDSALYLCASSLFIGTGELFFGEGSRLTVL.

A note on this clone: Additional DNA sequences in this sample encode the identical CDR3. The chain carries TRBV7-6 and TRBJ2-1; TRBD2 matches 7 bases. This CDR3 spans 14 amino acids. Germline V gene data show CDR1 as SGHVS and CDR2 as FNYEAQ. V gave up 5 bases and J gave up 4 bases; unmatched junction bases: 5. The CDR3 region is CASSQAGSYNEQFF. The DNA for the CDR3 is TGTGCCAGCAGCCAAGCGGGATCTTACAATGAGCAGTTCTTC.